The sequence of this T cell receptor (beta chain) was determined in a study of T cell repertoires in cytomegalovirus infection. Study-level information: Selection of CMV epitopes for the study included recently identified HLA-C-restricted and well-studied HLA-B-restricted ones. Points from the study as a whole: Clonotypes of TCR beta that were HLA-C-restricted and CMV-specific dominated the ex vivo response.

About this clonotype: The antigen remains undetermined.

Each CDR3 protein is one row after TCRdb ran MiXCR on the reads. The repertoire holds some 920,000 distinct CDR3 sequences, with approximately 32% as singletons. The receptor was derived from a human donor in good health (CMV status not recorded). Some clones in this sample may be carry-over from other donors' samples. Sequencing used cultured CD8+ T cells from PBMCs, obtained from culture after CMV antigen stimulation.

CDR3: CASSLKPGPGANVLTF. For the CDR3, the DNA is TGTGCCAGTAGCCTTAAGCCGGGACCTGGGGCCAACGTCCTGACTTTC. The chain uses TRBV19 and TRBJ2-6; D may be TRBD1 or TRBD2 (5 bases each). Germline CDR1 reads LNHDA; CDR2 reads SQIVND (reference sequence). V was clipped by 6 bases and J by 2 bases, with 14 bases between them. The length of the CDR3 is 16 residues.